The sequence of this T cell receptor beta chain was determined in a study of CD8 T cells in ankylosing spondylitis (dated by TCRdb to about 2017). About the full investigation: To find TCR variants linked to disease, the study profiled T cell receptor beta repertoires in ankylosing spondylitis patients and healthy donors. In total, the full study cohort was made up of 95 to 110 healthy donors and approximately 24 ankylosing spondylitis patients. Peripheral blood samples were taken, and synovial fluid was additionally collected from ankylosing spondylitis patients. What the work shows at the level of the full study, not this receptor alone: The disease-linked clones had a CD8+ phenotype and were found at relatively low frequencies in peripheral blood. Some motif variants had previously been reported in the synovial fluid and blood of reactive arthritis patients, which suggests shared mechanisms of disease initiation. Significant enrichment of the disease-linked clones was reported in matched synovial fluid samples from ankylosing spondylitis patients. A TCR beta motif of eight highly homologous amino acid variants appeared characteristic of blood from ankylosing spondylitis patients.

This clonotype has a count of ten or more. The antigen this receptor binds is unknown. No base quality information exists; no much larger clone differs at one position. Trimming accounts for 6 bases at V and 3 bases at J, while the number of junction bases matched to no gene is 5. From the germline V gene, CDR1 is ENHRY and CDR2 is SYGVKD. The CDR3 spans 14 residues, from the cysteine through the phenylalanine. The CDR3 DNA has 42 bases and is translated from base 1. Sequencing used an Illumina HiSeq 2500. Quantitative 5'-RACE with molecular barcodes was the method used to prepare the TCR beta libraries. Per the source publication's procedure: A new computational method, built on a probabilistic model of VDJ rearrangement, was used to identify disease-linked TCR variants. Using fastp at Q25 and MiXCR, TCRdb reprocessed the public reads and kept productive beta chains. Rows with one shared CDR3 protein collapse into an entry with the most common genes and DNA. These V and J calls derive from TCRdb rather than the authors' analysis. The table for this sample lists 500,000 to 550,000 distinct CDR3 sequences; roughly 13% of them were counted only once. Of the sample, 6.5% to 7% is held by the ten largest clones.

The receptor was derived from a male donor with ankylosing spondylitis. Sequencing was done on a sample of blood, either unsorted or a sorted T cell fraction (not recorded which). The chain couples TRBV10-3 to TRBJ2-5; 9 of the junction bases match TRBD1. At the DNA level, the sequence is TGTGCCATCAGCGAGACAGGGGGGGAAGAGACCCAGTACTTC. Translated, it gives CAISETGGEETQYF.